The 14 T cell receptor beta chains below come from one sample, sequenced in a study of T cells after posttransplantation cyclophosphamide. Here immunoSEQ multiplex PCR was the method, and the copy in TCRdb shows in-frame clones only, minus some. The profile covers 15,000 to 20,000 clones, with 94% appearing a single time and under 0.3% taken by the ten largest. Cells defined as naive were viable CD3+CD4+ or CD3+CD8+ and CCR7+CD45RA+CD45RO-CD95-CD27+CD28+. Input material: naive CD4+ T cells sorted from blood. All receptors come from a woman in her fifties or sixties in good health and a related stem cell transplant donor.

This chain links TRBV2 with TRBJ2-7; 9 nucleotides line up with TRBD2. The CDR3 loop spans 15 amino acids. Germline V gene sequence: CDR1 SNHLY, CDR2 FYNNEI. V dropped 10 bases and J dropped 3; count of bases not matched to a gene: 13. In DNA form, the CDR3 reads TGTGCCATCCGACTGACTAGCGGACCCTTCTACGAGCAGTACTTC. Encoded protein: CAIRLTSGPFYEQYF.

The chain couples TRBV9 to TRBJ1-2; TRBD1 is a possible D gene (6 bases). This CDR3 comprises 14 residues. V lost 4 bases and J 4 bases, leaving 14 bases between the germline ends. Germline lookup yields CDR1 SGDLS and CDR2 YYNGEE. CDR3 residues: CASSQIQGSYGYTF. For the CDR3, the DNA is TGTGCCAGCAGCCAAATTCAGGGGAGCTATGGCTACACCTTC.

V is TRBV4-1 and J is TRBJ2-5, with 7 bases that match TRBD1. CDR1 is MGHRA and CDR2 is YSYEKL in the germline V gene. This CDR3 is 16 amino acids long. J was trimmed by 4 bases and V by 4 bases; bases with no gene match: 12. The CDR3 region has the DNA TGCGCCAGCAGCCGCGGACTCGGGACAGTTCGAGAGACCCAGTACTTC. This codes for CASSRGLGTVRETQYF.

The chain has TRBV7-7 and TRBJ1-5; no reliable D call. With 5 bases removed from V and 1 base from J, the gap between germline ends came to 12 bases. Looked up from germline, CDR1 is SSHAT and CDR2 is FNYEAQ (reference sequence). This CDR3 contains 15 residues. The CDR3 region is CASSTYTESNQPQHF. The DNA of the CDR3 is TGTGCCAGCAGCACCTACACGGAGAGCAATCAGCCCCAGCATTTT.

The chain links TRBV20-1 to TRBJ2-1; D is ambiguous. Germline CDR1 reads DFQATT; CDR2 reads SNEGSKA (reference sequence). CDR3 length equals 10 residues. Trimming cost V 7 bases and J 6 bases, with 7 bases left between them. The CDR3 loop reads CSGRSNEQFF. The CDR3 DNA reads TGCAGTGGACGGAGCAATGAGCAGTTCTTC.

The chain has TRBV7-2 and TRBJ2-7, with D uncertain. Germline CDR1 reads SGHTA; CDR2 reads FQGNSA. The CDR3 totals 12 residues. Trimming stripped 8 bases from V and 2 bases from J, with 10 bases between. The CDR3 loop reads CASGRLPYEQYF. Here the CDR3 DNA reads TGTGCCAGCGGCAGGCTACCCTACGAGCAGTACTTC.

In DNA form, the CDR3 reads TGCGCCAGCAGCTTAGGAGTCCAAGAGACCCAGTACTTC. It codes for CASSLGVQETQYF. The gene calls are TRBV5-1 and TRBJ2-5; no reliable D call. With 2 bases removed from V and 1 base from J, the gap between germline ends came to 6 bases. This CDR3 region has 13 residues. The germline V gene has CDR1 SGHRS and CDR2 YFSETQ.

The V and J genes are TRBV19 and TRBJ2-7, with no clear D. The V end was cut by 4 bases, the J end by 0 bases, with 7 bases between. Germline V gene lookup returns CDR1 LNHDA and CDR2 SQIVND (reference sequence). The CDR3 has 13 amino acids. CDR3 in amino acids: CASSTLFSYEQYF. The CDR3 nucleotides read TGTGCCAGTAGTACACTTTTCTCCTACGAGCAGTACTTC.

The CDR3 here is CASSLVAGASLGGYTF. CDR3 in DNA: TGCGCCAGCAGCTTGGTGGCGGGGGCAAGTCTGGGTGGCTACACCTTC. V and J are TRBV5-1 and TRBJ1-2; possibly TRBD1 for D (6 bases). Trimming cost V 0 bases and J 7 bases, with 19 bases left between them. CDR1 is SGHRS and CDR2 is YFSETQ in the germline V gene. The CDR3 contains 16 residues. The whole variable domain, remainder taken from reference TRBV5-1 and TRBJ1-2, is KAGVTQTPRYLIKTRGQQVTLSCSPISGHRSVSWYQQTPGQGLQFLFEYFSETQRNKGNFPGRFSGRQFSNSRSEMNVSTLELGDSALYLCASSLVAGASLGGYTFGSGTRLTVV.

The count of this clone is one. The chain recombines TRBV7-2 with TRBJ2-5, with 8 bases identical to TRBD2. Looked up from germline, CDR1 is SGHTA and CDR2 is FQGNSA. Trimming at V came to 4 bases and at J to 6 bases, leaving 7 bases not matched to a gene. The CDR3 spans 14 residues. CDR3 bases: TGTGCCAGCAGCTCTAACCTAGCGGGTCAGACCCAGTACTTC. Its translation: CASSSNLAGQTQYF.

The rearrangement uses TRBV7-9 and TRBJ1-1, with 7 bases fitting TRBD1. Germline V gene lookup returns CDR1 SEHNR and CDR2 FQNEAQ (reference sequence). CDR3 length: 15 residues. The V and J ends lost 4 bases and 11 bases, in that order; junction bases with no gene match: 16. CDR3 sequence reads: CASSSTGVSVGVAFF. CDR3 sequence (DNA): TGTGCCAGCAGCTCTACAGGGGTATCGGTCGGTGTTGCTTTCTTT.

The chain uses TRBV14 and TRBJ1-1; D gene ambiguous. Trimming took 4 bases from V and 5 from J, leaving 17 bases between them. The CDR3 consists of 15 residues. The germline V gene encodes CDR1 SGHDN and CDR2 FVKESK. CDR3 in amino acids: CASSPRDGFWTEAFF. CDR3 DNA: TGTGCCAGCAGCCCACGAGACGGGTTCTGGACTGAAGCTTTCTTT.

The V and J genes are TRBV11-1 and TRBJ2-1, with a possible D match to TRBD1 (6 bases). Germline lookup yields CDR1 SGHAT and CDR2 FQDESV (reference sequence). The CDR3 is 13 amino acids. The ends were cut back, 3 bases at V and 9 bases at J, with 12 bases in the middle. CDR3 amino acids: CASSFPRGGEQFF. The CDR3 DNA reads as TGTGCCAGCAGCTTCCCCAGGGGCGGTGAGCAGTTCTTC.

The rearrangement links TRBV30 to TRBJ2-1; D is unclear. The germline V gene has CDR1 GTSNPN and CDR2 SVGIG (reference sequence). The CDR3 contains 14 residues. Trimming left V 1 base short and J 2 bases short, with 9 bases between. The CDR3 DNA reads TGTGCCTGGAGTGAGAGCGCTCCCTACAATGAGCAGTTCTTC. Its protein is CAWSESAPYNEQFF.